The 3 T cell receptor beta chains listed next were all sequenced from one sample in a study of T cells after yellow fever vaccination. TCRdb used MiXCR to reprocess the 5' RACE reads, holding one entry per CDR3 protein. The sample contains under 400,000 distinct CDR3 sequences, 9.5% to 13% of which appear only once. The sample here was PBMCs, taken on the day of the first yellow fever vaccination. The receptors come from a man between 18 and 29 years old who received the YFV17D yellow fever vaccine.

This clonotype has at least ten counts. V and J are TRBV7-9 and TRBJ1-1, with TRBD1 matching 7 bases. CDR3 length: 14 amino acids. The germline CDR1 and CDR2 sequences are SEHNR and FQNEAQ (reference sequence). The V segment lost 5 bases and the J segment 0 bases; nucleotides outside the gene matches: 3. The CDR3 DNA reads TGTGCCAGCAGCGTCGGACAGGTGAACACTGAAGCTTTCTTT. Its translation: CASSVGQVNTEAFF.

The chain uses TRBV7-2 and TRBJ2-7; D gene uncertain. From germline, CDR1 is SGHTA and CDR2 FQGNSA. Trimming stripped 2 bases from V and 2 bases from J, with 7 bases between. This CDR3 spans 13 amino acids. This CDR3 is CASSLTLAYEQYF. The CDR3 nucleotides read TGTGCCAGCAGCTTAACCCTAGCCTACGAGCAGTACTTC.

V gene TRBV19 combines with J gene TRBJ1-1; no reliable D call. The V end was cut by 6 bases, the J end by 4 bases, with 12 bases between. CDR1 is LNHDA and CDR2 is SQIVND in the germline V gene (reference sequence). The CDR3 has 13 amino acids. The CDR3 loop reads CASRQQASTEAFF. Here the CDR3 DNA reads TGTGCCAGTAGGCAACAAGCTTCCACTGAAGCTTTCTTT.